The entry below describes one T cell receptor (beta chain). Seattle's cohort entered during active infection and was followed longitudinally. This sample is part of a study of blood T cell repertoires in COVID-19. On the study more broadly: Acute and convalescent COVID-19 samples came from the United States, Italy and Spain. The analysed material was cDNA or gDNA that came from T cells, B-cell-depleted T cells, or PBMCs.

The CDR3 is 15 residues long. Germline V gene lookup returns CDR1 KGHSH and CDR2 LQKENI. V was pared by 3 bases and J by 5 bases, with 4 bases of the junction left unmatched. Assay used: immunoSEQ multiplex PCR; TCRdb lists only in-frame clones, some missing. The sample lists roughly 340,000 clones, around 92% occurring once. The sequence came from a woman aged 25-40 years with COVID-19, enrolled during active disease. Material: peripheral blood. V is TRBV18 and J is TRBJ1-6, with 7 bases aligning to TRBD1. The CDR3 region is CASSPGQSNNSPLHF. CDR3 coding DNA: TGTGCCAGCTCACCGGGACAGTCGAATAATTCACCCCTCCACTTT.